This T cell receptor (beta chain) emerged from a study of beta chain features in type 1 diabetes. Whole-study results and caveats: VDJ junctions from type 1 diabetes patients carried fewer insertions and larger deletions. Because the template was cDNA, high-expressing cells might be over-represented.

What was sequenced were expressed TCRB transcripts, since all of the isolated RNA had been reverse transcribed. An average of approximately 4 million reads was obtained for naive, central memory and regulatory T cell samples. Generated by immunoSEQ multiplex PCR, the TCRdb table keeps only in-frame clones and is missing some. The sample has some 150,000 clones, about 9.1% seen once; the top ten hold 0.65%. The CDR3 totals 16 residues. The trim removed 6 bases at V and 4 bases at J, leaving 5 bases unmatched. The germline CDR1 and CDR2 sequences are SNHLY and FYNNEI. Only a few counts were recorded for this clone. What it recognizes is unknown.

This rearrangement joins TRBV2 to TRBJ2-1, with 14 positions matching TRBD2. This TCR was sampled from a woman between 40 and 55 years old in good health. The specimen sequenced was central memory CD4+ T cells from blood. The CDR3 protein is CASRTSGGAEYNEQFF. The CDR3 DNA reads TGTGCCAGCAGGACTAGCGGGGGGGCGGAGTACAATGAGCAGTTCTTC.